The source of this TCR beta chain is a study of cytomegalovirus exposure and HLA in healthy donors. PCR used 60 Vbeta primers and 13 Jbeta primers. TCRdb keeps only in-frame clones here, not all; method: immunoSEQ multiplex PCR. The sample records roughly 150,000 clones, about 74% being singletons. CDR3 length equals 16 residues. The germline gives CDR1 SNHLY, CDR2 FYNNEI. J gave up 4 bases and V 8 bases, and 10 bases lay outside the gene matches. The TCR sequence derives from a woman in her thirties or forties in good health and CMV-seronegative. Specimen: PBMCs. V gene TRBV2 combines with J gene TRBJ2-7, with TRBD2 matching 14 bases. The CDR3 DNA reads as TGTGCCAGCGAAGGGACTAGCGGGAGTGGGTTGTACGAGCAGTACTTC. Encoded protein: CASEGTSGSGLYEQYF.